This entry describes one T cell receptor beta chain. Steroid-refractory graft-versus-host disease after allogeneic hematopoietic cell transplant qualified adults for prospective research-autopsy enrollment. The data were obtained in a study of tissue T cells after allogeneic stem cell transplantation. V shed 1 base and J 1 base; nucleotides not matched to a gene: 3. Germline lookup yields CDR1 SEHNR and CDR2 FQNEAQ (reference sequence). The CDR3 loop spans 16 amino acids. Repertoires were generated with immunoSEQ multiplex PCR, while TCRdb's copy carries only in-frame clones and drops some. The table has about 2,700 clones, about 70% seen once.

The source was colon tissue, collected at autopsy. The chain employs TRBV7-9 and TRBJ2-2, with TRBD1 identical over 7 bases. The receptor was derived from a male patient aged 60 or older with steroid-refractory graft-versus-host disease after an allogeneic stem cell transplant. Some of these T cells may belong to the graft donor. CDR3 loop: CASSLGRTGNTGELFF. In nucleotides, the CDR3 is TGTGCCAGCAGCTTAGGAAGGACAGGGAACACCGGGGAGCTGTTTTTT.